This T cell receptor (beta chain) was captured by sequencing in a study of identical twins. In the case of this clonotype: Its matching antigen is unknown.

Template switching supplied a universal primer site; unique molecular identifiers were carried on the cDNA. Using its own MiXCR run on the 5' RACE reads, TCRdb lists one record per CDR3 protein. Of approximately 240,000 distinct CDR3 sequences detected, over 13% appear once; the ten largest clones hold 7% to 9%. General study points: Conclusions were based on cross-sectional statistical analysis, without following the same donors. Analyses based on zero insertions could be partly confounded by invariant MAIT and iNKT cells. Fewer insertions marked abundant cord blood beta clonotypes; young adult naive trended weakly, memory not at all.

Germline V lookup: CDR1 GTSNPN, CDR2 SVGIG (reference sequence). The V end lost 0 bases, the J end lost 2 bases, and 8 bases lay between the germline ends. The CDR3 loop spans 14 amino acids. Sample: memory (CD45RO+) T cells sorted from blood. This clonotype was sampled from a woman aged 18-29 years in good health. The V and J genes are TRBV30 and TRBJ1-3; D may be TRBD1 (5 bases). Written as DNA, the CDR3 is TGTGCCTGGAGTGTAGGGGAACCTGGAAACACCATATATTTT. Translating gives CAWSVGEPGNTIYF.